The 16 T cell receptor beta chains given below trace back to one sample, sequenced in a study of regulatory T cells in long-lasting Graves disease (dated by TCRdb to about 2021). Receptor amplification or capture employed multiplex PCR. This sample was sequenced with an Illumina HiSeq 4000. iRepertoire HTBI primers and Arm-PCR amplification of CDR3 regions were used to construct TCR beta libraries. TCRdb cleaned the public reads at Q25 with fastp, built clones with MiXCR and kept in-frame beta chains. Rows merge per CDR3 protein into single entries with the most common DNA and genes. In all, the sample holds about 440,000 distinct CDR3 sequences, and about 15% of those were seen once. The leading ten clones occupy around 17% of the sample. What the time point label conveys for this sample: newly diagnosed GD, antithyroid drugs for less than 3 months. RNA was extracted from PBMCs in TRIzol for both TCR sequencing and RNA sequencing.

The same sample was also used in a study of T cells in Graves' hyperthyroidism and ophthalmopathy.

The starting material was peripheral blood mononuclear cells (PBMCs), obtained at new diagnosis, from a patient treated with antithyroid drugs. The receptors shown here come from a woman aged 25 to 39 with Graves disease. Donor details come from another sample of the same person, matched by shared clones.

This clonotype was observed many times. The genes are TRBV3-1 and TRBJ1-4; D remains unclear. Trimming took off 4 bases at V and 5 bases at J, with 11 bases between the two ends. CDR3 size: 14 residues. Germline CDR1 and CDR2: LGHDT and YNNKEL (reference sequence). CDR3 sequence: CASSPGERNEKLFF. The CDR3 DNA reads TGTGCCAGCAGCCCAGGAGAAAGGAATGAAAAACTGTTTTTT.

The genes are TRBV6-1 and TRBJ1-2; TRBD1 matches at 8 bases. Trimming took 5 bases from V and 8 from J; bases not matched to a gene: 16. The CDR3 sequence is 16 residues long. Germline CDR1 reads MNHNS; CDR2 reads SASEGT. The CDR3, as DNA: TGTGCCAGCAGTCGAACAAGCCAAGGACAGGGAATAGGCTACACCTTC. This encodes CASSRTSQGQGIGYTF.

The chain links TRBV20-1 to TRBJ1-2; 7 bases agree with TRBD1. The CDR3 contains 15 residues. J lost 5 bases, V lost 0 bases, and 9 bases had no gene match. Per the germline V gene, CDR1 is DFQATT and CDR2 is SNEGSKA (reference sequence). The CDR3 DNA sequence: TGCAGTGCTAGAGATGTGAACAGGGGTACATATGGCTACACCTTC. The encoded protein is CSARDVNRGTYGYTF.

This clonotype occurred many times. The CDR3 here is CSARRQSYEQYF. In DNA form, the CDR3 reads TGCAGTGCTAGGAGGCAGTCCTACGAGCAGTACTTC. The chain has TRBV20-1 and TRBJ2-7; D is unresolved. CDR1 is DFQATT and CDR2 is SNEGSKA in the germline V gene (reference sequence). The V end lost 3 bases, the J end lost 1 base, and 7 bases lay between the germline ends. The CDR3 covers 12 residues.

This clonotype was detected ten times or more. The CDR3 DNA follows: TGTGCCAGCAGTGACCCGGGACTAGCGGGAGGACAAGAGACCCAGTACTTC. It is translated as CASSDPGLAGGQETQYF. This chain connects TRBV6-1 to TRBJ2-5; 15 nucleotides match TRBD2. CDR3 size: 17 residues. Unmatched junction bases numbered 4, after V lost 3 bases and J lost 2 bases. Per the germline V gene, CDR1 is MNHNS and CDR2 is SASEGT.

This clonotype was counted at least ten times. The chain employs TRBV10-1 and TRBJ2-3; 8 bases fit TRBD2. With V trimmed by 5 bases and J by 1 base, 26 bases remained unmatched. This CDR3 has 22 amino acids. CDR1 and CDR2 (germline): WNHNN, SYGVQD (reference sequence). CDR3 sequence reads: CASSSRSPRPPGLGGGTDTQYF. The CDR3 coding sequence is TGCGCCAGCAGTTCGAGATCCCCCCGCCCCCCGGGACTAGGGGGTGGCACAGATACGCAGTATTTT.

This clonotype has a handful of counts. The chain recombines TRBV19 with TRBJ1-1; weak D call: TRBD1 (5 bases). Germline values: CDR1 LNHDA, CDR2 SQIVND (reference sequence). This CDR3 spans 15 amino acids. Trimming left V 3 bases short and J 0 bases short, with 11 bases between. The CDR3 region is CASSIPRAMNTEAFF. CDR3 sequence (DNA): TGTGCCAGTAGTATCCCCAGGGCCATGAACACTGAAGCTTTCTTT. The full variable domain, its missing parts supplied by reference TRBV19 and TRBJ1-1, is DGGITQSPKYLFRKEGQNVTLSCEQNLNHDAMYWYRQDPGQGLRLIYYSQIVNDFQKGDIAEGYSVSREKKESFPLTVTSAQKNPTAFYLCASSIPRAMNTEAFFGQGTRLTVV.

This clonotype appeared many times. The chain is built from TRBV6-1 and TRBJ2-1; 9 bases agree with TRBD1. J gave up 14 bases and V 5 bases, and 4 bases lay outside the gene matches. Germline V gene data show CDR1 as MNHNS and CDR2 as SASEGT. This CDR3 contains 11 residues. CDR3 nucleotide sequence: TGTGCCAGCAGTAACCGGGACAGGGAGTTCTTC. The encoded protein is CASSNRDREFF.

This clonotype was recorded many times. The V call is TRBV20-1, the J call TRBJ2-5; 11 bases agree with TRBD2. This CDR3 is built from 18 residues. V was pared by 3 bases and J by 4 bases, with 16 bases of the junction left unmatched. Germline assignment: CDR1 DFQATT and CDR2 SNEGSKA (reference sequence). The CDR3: CSASSLGASGRFLETQYF. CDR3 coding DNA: TGCAGTGCTAGTAGTCTAGGGGCTAGCGGGAGGTTTTTAGAGACCCAGTACTTC.

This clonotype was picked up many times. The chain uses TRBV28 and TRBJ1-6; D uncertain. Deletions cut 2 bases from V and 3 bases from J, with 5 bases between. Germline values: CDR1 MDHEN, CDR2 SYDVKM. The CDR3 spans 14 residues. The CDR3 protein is CASSLDFYNSPLHF. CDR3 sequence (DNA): TGTGCCAGCAGTTTAGATTTCTATAATTCACCCCTCCACTTT.

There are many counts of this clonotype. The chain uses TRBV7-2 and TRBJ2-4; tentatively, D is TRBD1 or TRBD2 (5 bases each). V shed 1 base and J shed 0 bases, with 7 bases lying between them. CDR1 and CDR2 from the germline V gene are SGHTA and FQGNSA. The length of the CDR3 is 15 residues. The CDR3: CASSLVGTAKNIQYF. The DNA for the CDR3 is TGTGCCAGCAGCTTAGTCGGGACAGCCAAAAACATTCAGTACTTC.

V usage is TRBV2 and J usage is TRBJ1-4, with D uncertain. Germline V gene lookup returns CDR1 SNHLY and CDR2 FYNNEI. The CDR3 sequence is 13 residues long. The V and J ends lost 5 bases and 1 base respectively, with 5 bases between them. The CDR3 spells CASSYKTNEKLFF. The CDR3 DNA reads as TGTGCCAGCAGTTACAAAACTAATGAAAAACTGTTTTTT.

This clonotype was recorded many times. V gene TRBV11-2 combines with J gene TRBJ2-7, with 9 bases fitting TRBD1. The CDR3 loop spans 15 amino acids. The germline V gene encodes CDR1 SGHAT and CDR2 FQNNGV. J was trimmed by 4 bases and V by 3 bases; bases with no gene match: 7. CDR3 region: CASSLGQGEVYEQYF. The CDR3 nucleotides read TGTGCCAGCAGCTTGGGACAGGGCGAGGTTTACGAGCAGTACTTC. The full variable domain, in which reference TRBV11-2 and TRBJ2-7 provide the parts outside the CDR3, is EAGVAQSPRYKIIEKRQSVAFWCNPISGHATLYWYQQILGQGPKLLIQFQNNGVVDDSQLPKDRFSAERLKGVDSTLKIQPAKLEDSAVYLCASSLGQGEVYEQYFGPGTRLTVT.

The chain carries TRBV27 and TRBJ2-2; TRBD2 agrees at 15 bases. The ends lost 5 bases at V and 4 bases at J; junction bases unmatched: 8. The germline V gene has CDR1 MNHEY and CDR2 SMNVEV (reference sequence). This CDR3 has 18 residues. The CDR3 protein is CASSNGLAGGPSTGELFF. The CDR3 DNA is TGTGCCAGCAGTAACGGACTAGCGGGAGGGCCCAGCACCGGGGAGCTGTTTTTT.

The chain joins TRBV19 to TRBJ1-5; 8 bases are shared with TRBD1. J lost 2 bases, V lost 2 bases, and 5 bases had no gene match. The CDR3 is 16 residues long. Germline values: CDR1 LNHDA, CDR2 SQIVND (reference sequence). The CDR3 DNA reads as TGTGCCAGTAGTATATTCGCGACAGGGGGCAATCAGCCCCAGCATTTT. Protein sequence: CASSIFATGGNQPQHF.

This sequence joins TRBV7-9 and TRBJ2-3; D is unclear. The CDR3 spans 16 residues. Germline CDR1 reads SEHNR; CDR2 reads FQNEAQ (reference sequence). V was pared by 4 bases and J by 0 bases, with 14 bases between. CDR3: CASSSPQKTSTDTQYF. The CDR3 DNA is TGTGCCAGCAGCTCCCCCCAGAAGACTAGCACAGATACGCAGTATTTT.